Detailed here is one T cell receptor beta chain. This entry belongs to a study of T-cell memory formation after mild COVID-19. The V gene lost 5 bases and the J gene lost 7 bases, with 9 bases spanning the gap. CDR1 is GTSNPN and CDR2 is SVGIG in the germline V gene (reference sequence). CDR3 length: 10 residues. TCRdb independently ran MiXCR on the 5' RACE reads; one entry per CDR3 protein. The data show more than 400,000 distinct CDR3 sequences, over 15% seen once. This chain uses TRBV30 with TRBJ2-7, with D possibly matching TRBD2 (6 bases). Sequenced: PBMCs or a T cell subset sorted from them (not recorded which). The clonotype was recovered from an adult woman who had mild COVID-19 (a few samples of this study predate the infection). Cell type and time point are not known. The CDR3 coding sequence is TGTGCCTGGGGGGCGGGGGAGCAGTACTTC. Protein sequence: CAWGAGEQYF.